A single T cell receptor beta chain is shown here with its context. The sample comes from a study of blood T cell repertoires in COVID-19. Across the whole study: T cells, B-cell-depleted T cells, or PBMCs supplied cDNA or gDNA.

Trimming pared 3 bases from V and 7 bases from J, leaving 7 bases between. CDR1 KGHSH and CDR2 LQKENI come from the germline V gene. The CDR3 is made up of 13 amino acids. Original processing notes: For nucleated cells, counts were estimated from reference gene primer amplification. The method was immunoSEQ multiplex PCR; TCRdb's version includes in-frame clones alone and lacks a portion of them. The D gene and trimming were derived from the DNA, and the V and J assignments and clone size from that table. The table shows about 280,000 clones, with roughly 90% occurring only once. The rearrangement uses TRBV18 and TRBJ1-6; D unclear. The TCR comes from a woman aged 50 to 60 who had recovered from COVID-19. The source material was peripheral blood. The CDR3 sequence is CASSPTENSPLHF. DNA of the CDR3: TGTGCCAGCTCACCCACAGAAAATTCACCCCTCCACTTT.